The 6 T cell receptor beta chains presented below share a single source sample, sequenced in a study of blood T cell repertoires in COVID-19. Using immunoSEQ multiplex PCR, the repertoire was profiled, and TCRdb retains in-frame clones only, with some absent. The data show under 150,000 clones, with about 88% seen just once and 8% to 9.5% held by the top ten. Sample: peripheral blood. The receptor set was obtained from a woman between 65 and 79 years old who had recovered from COVID-19.

The V and J genes are TRBV19 and TRBJ2-7, with D unresolved. Germline lookup yields CDR1 LNHDA and CDR2 SQIVND (reference sequence). The CDR3 has 14 amino acids. The germline V and J ends were trimmed by 1 base and 3 bases, with 10 bases remaining between them. The CDR3 DNA is TGTGCCAGTAGTATAGTGGCTTCGGGCTACGAGCAGTACTTC. This gives the protein CASSIVASGYEQYF. Full variable domain (missing parts from reference TRBV19 and TRBJ2-7): DGGITQSPKYLFRKEGQNVTLSCEQNLNHDAMYWYRQDPGQGLRLIYYSQIVNDFQKGDIAEGYSVSREKKESFPLTVTSAQKNPTAFYLCASSIVASGYEQYFGPGTRLTVT.

This clone was seen a single time. J is TRBJ1-3 and V is TRBV28, with 8 bases aligning to TRBD1. CDR3 length equals 13 residues. The germline gives CDR1 MDHEN, CDR2 SYDVKM. Losses at the gene ends were 5 bases for V and 9 bases for J; bases not matched to a gene: 6. CDR3 sequence reads: CASSLRGHGTIYF. CDR3 nucleotides: TGTGCCAGCAGTCTCAGGGGGCACGGCACCATATATTTT.

J is TRBJ2-1 and V is TRBV9, with a weak D call TRBD2 (5 bases). The CDR3 is 11 residues long. Germline V CDR1 and CDR2: SGDLS, YYNGEE. V lost 3 bases to trimming and J lost 7 bases, with 5 bases between them. CDR3 in amino acids: CASSAGNEQFF. DNA for the CDR3: TGTGCCAGCAGCGCGGGGAATGAGCAGTTCTTC. The whole variable domain, filled in from reference TRBV9 and TRBJ2-1, reads DSGVTQTPKHLITATGQRVTLRCSPRSGDLSVYWYQQSLDQGLQFLIQYYNGEERAKGNILERFSAQQFPDLHSELNLSSLELGDSALYFCASSAGNEQFFGPGTRLTVL.

CDR3 nucleotides: TGCGCCAGCAGCTTGGCCCTCGCAGGGTCGAACACTGAAGCTTTCTTT. This sequence encodes CASSLALAGSNTEAFF. The rearrangement joins TRBV5-1 to TRBJ1-1; D may be TRBD1 (5 bases). V was shortened by 0 bases and J by 1 base, with 13 bases between the two germline ends. The CDR3 loop spans 16 amino acids. Germline loops: CDR1 SGHRS, CDR2 YFSETQ.

J is TRBJ2-5 and V is TRBV9, with 14 bases matching TRBD2. Trimming at V came to 0 bases and at J to 2 bases, leaving 3 bases not matched to a gene. The V gene's germline CDR1 is SGDLS and CDR2 YYNGEE. The CDR3 contains 17 residues. CDR3 DNA sequence: TGTGCCAGCAGCGTAGGCGGACTAGCGGGGGGTCAAGAGACCCAGTACTTC. Translation: CASSVGGLAGGQETQYF.

J is TRBJ2-1 and V is TRBV24-1, with D uncertain. Per the germline V gene, CDR1 is KGHDR and CDR2 is SFDVKD. V lost 5 bases and J lost 4, with 8 bases in between. This CDR3 has 13 amino acids. CDR3 loop: CATSGVPYNEQFF. The DNA of the CDR3 is TGTGCCACCAGTGGAGTACCTTACAATGAGCAGTTCTTC.